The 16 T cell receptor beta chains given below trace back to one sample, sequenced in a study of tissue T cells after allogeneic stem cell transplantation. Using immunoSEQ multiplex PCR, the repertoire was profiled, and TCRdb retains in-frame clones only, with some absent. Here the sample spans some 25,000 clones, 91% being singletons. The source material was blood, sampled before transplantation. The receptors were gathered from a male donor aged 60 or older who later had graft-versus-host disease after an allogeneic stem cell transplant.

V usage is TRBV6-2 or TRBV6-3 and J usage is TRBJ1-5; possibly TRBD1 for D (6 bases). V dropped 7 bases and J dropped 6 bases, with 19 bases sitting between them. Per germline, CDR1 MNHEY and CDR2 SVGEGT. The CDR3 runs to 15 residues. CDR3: CASIPSGARGQPQHF. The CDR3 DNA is TGTGCCAGCATCCCCTCGGGGGCCCGGGGTCAGCCCCAGCATTTT.

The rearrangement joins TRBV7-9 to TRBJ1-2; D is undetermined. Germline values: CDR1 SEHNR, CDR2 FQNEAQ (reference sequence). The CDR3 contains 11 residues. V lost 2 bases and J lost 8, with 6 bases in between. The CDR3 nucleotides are TGTGCCAGCAGCTTATTAGGCGGCTACACCTTC. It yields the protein CASSLLGGYTF. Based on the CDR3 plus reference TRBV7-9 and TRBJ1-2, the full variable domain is DTGVSQNPRHKITKRGQNVTFRCDPISEHNRLYWYRQTLGQGPEFLTYFQNEAQLEKSRLLSDRFSAERPKGSFSTLEIQRTEQGDSAMYLCASSLLGGYTFGSGTRLTVV.

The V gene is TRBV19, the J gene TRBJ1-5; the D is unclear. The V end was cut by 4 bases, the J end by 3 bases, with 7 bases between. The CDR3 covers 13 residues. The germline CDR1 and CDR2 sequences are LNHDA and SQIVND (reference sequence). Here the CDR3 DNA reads TGTGCCAGTAGTACTCCGAACAATCAGCCCCAGCATTTT. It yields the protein CASSTPNNQPQHF.

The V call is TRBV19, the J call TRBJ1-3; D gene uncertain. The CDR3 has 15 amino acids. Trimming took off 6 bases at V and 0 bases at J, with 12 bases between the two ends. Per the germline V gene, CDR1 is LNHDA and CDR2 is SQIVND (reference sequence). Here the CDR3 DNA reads TGTGCCAGTAGCTCCGAACTCAACTCTGGAAACACCATATATTTT. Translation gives CASSSELNSGNTIYF.

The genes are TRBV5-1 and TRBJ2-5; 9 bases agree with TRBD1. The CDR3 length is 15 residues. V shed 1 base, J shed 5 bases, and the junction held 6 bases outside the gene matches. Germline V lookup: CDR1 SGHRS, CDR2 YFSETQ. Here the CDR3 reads CASSLPGQGGETQYF. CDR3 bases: TGCGCCAGCAGCTTGCCGGGACAGGGAGGGGAGACCCAGTACTTC.

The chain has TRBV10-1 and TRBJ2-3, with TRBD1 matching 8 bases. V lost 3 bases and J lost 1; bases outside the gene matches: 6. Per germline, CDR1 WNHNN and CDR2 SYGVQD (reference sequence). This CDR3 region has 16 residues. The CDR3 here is CASSERTGYGTDTQYF. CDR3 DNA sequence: TGCGCCAGCAGTGAACGGACAGGGTATGGCACAGATACGCAGTATTTT.

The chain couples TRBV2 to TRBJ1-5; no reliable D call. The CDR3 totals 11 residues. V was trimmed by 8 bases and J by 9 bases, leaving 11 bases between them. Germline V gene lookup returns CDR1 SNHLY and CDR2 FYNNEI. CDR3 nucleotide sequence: TGTGCCAGCGGAGATTTATCGCCCCAGCATTTT. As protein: CASGDLSPQHF.

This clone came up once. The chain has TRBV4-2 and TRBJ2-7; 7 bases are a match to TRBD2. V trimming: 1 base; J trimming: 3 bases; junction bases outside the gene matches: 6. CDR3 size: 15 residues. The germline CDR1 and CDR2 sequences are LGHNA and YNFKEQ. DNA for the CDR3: TGTGCCAGCAGCCAAGTTGGACTAGGAATCTACGAGCAGTACTTC. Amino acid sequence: CASSQVGLGIYEQYF.

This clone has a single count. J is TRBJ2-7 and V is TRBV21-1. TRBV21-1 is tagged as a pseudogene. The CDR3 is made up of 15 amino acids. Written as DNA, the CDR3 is TGTGCCAGCAGCAAAGCGCCCGGGCTCCTAGGGGAGCAGTACTTC. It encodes CASSKAPGLLGEQYF.

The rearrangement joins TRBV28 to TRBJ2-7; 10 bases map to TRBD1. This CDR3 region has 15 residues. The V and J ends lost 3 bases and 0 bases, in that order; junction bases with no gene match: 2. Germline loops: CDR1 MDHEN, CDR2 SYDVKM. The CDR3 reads CASSFGTGDSYEQYF. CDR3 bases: TGTGCCAGCAGTTTTGGGACAGGGGACTCCTACGAGCAGTACTTC.

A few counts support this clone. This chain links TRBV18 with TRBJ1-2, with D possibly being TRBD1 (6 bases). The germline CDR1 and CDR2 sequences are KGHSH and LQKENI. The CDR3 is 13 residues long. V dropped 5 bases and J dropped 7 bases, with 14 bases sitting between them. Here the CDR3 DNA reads TGTGCCAGCTCAATCGACAGGCTCGGTGGCTACACCTTC. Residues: CASSIDRLGGYTF.

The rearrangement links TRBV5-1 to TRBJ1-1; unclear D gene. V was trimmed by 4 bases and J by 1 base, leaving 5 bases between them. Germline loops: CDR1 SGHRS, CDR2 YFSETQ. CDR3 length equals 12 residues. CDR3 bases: TGCGCCAGCAGCCGACAGAACACTGAAGCTTTCTTT. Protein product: CASSRQNTEAFF. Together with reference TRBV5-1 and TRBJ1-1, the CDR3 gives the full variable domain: KAGVTQTPRYLIKTRGQQVTLSCSPISGHRSVSWYQQTPGQGLQFLFEYFSETQRNKGNFPGRFSGRQFSNSRSEMNVSTLELGDSALYLCASSRQNTEAFFGQGTRLTVV.

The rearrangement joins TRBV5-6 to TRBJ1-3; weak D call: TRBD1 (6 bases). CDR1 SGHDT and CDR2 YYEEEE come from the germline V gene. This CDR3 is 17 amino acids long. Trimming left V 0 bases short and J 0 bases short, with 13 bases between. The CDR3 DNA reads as TGTGCCAGCAGCTTGGGTCAGGGGATAATCTCTGGAAACACCATATATTTT. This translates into CASSLGQGIISGNTIYF.

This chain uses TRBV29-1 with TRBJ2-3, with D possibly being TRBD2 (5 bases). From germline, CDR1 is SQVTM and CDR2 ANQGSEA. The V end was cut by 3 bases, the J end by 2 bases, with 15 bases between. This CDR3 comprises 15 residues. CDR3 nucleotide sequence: TGCAGCGTTGAGCGGCTAGCAGGCTCCACAGATACGCAGTATTTT. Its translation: CSVERLAGSTDTQYF.

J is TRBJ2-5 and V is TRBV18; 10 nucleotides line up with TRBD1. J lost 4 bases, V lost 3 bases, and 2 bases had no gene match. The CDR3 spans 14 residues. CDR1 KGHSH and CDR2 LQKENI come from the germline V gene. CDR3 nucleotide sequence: TGTGCCAGCTCACCTGGACAGGGGGGAGAGACCCAGTACTTC. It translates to CASSPGQGGETQYF.

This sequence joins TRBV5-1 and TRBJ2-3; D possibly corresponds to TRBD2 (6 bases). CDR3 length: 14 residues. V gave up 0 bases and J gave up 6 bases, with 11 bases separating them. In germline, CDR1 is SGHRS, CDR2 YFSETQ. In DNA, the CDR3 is TGCGCCAGCAGCTTGGACGGGAGAGGGGATACGCAGTATTTT. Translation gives CASSLDGRGDTQYF.